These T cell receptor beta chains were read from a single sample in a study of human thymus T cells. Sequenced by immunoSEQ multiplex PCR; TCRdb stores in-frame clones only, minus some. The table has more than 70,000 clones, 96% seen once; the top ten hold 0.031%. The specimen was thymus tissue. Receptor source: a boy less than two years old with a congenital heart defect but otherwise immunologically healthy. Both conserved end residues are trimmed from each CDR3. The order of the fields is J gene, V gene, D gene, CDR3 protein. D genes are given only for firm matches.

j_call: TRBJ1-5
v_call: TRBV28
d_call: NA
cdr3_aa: ASANSKYSNQPQH

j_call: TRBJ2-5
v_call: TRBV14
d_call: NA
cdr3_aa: ASSPKQGKETQY

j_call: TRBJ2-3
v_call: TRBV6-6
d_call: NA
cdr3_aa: ASRAGQRDAITQY

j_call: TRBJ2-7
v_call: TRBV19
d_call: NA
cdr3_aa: ASSNEGGSEQY

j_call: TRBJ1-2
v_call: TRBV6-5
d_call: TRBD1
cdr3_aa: ASSLPGQGWGGYT

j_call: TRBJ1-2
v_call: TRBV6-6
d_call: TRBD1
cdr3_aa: ASSYSRTGVYGYT

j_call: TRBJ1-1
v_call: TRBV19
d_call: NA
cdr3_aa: ASSIGGECTEAF

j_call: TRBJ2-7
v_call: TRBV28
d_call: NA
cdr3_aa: ASSSHAMGEQY

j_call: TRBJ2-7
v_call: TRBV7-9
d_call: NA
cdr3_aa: ASSEEGYYEQY

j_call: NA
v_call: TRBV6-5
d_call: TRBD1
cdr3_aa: ASTTGGREIYEQY

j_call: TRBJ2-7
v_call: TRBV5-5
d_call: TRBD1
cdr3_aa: ASSSDRRKAYEQY

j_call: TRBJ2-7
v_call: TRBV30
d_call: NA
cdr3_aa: AGGNWTDHELY

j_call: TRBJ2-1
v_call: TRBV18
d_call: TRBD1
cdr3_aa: ASSPLRTGSSYNEQF

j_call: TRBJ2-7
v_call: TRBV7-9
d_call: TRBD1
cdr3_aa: ASSSETDRGNIYEQY

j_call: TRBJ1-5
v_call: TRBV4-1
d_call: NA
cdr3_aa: ASSQESDGSQPQH

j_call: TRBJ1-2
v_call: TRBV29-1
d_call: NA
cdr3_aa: SVTDPDGYT

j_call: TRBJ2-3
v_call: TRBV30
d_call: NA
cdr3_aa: AWSVLLRDTQY

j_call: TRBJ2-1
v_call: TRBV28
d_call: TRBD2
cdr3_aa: ASSPGGEQF

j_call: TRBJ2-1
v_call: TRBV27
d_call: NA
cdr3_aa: ASSLSNEQF

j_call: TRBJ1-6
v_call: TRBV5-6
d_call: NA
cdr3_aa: ASSSLSPFSGTYNSPLH

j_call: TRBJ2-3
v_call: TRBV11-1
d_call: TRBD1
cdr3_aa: ASSPNNRGGTDTQY

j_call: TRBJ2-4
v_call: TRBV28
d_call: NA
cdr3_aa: ASTKVGRPKNIQY

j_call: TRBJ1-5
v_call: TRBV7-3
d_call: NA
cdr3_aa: ASSLTPATGNQPQH

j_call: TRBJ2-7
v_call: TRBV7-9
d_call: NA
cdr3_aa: ASSPTPYEQY

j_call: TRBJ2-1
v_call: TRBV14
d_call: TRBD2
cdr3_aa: ASSQDGLAEYLRF

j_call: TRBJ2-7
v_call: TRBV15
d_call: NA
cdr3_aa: ATSREKDRLYEQY